This TCR beta chain was sequenced during a study of cytomegalovirus exposure and HLA in healthy donors. The V end was cut by 2 bases, the J end by 2 bases, with 5 bases between. CDR1 MNHEY and CDR2 SMNVEV come from the germline V gene (reference sequence). The CDR3 sequence is 13 residues long. This table comes from immunoSEQ multiplex PCR, and its TCRdb copy is limited to in-frame clones, with some not included. The sample records a few hundred thousand clones, around nine tenths being singletons. Material for sequencing was PBMCs. The chain links TRBV27 to TRBJ2-3; D ambiguous. The TCR sequence derives from a woman younger than 35 in good health and CMV-seronegative. The chain's CDR3 is CASSLVYTDTQYF. CDR3 sequence (DNA): TGTGCCAGCAGTTTAGTCTACACAGATACGCAGTATTTT.